This T cell receptor (beta chain) was sequenced for a study of response to subunit inactivated influenza vaccine. General study results and limits: Seasonal influenza vaccination, on each occasion, was suggested by the authors to recruit few new T cells.

This clonotype came up a few times. Its cognate antigen is unknown. The length of the CDR3 is 12 residues. V gave up 1 base and J gave up 1 base, with 4 bases separating them. The V gene's germline CDR1 is DFQATT and CDR2 SNEGSKA (reference sequence). TCRdb used MiXCR to reprocess the RT-PCR reads, holding one entry per CDR3 protein. Counted here are about 520,000 distinct CDR3 sequences, roughly 27% occurring once; the ten biggest clones make up over 1.5%. The V gene is TRBV20-1, the J gene TRBJ2-5; D remains unclear. The material was CD4+ T cells sorted from PBMCs, obtained more than 4 days after vaccination. The receptor was isolated from a man aged 45 to 65 who received an inactivated influenza vaccine. The CDR3 protein is CSARGLQETQYF. The CDR3 coding sequence is TGCAGTGCTAGAGGGCTCCAAGAGACCCAGTACTTC.